A selection of T cell receptor beta chains follows, all from one sample in a study of patients and donors after allogeneic stem cell transplantation. TCRdb called the RT-PCR reads again in MiXCR, with one record for every CDR3 protein. This table holds 84,000 or so distinct CDR3 sequences, roughly 50% found once. Specimen: blood, either unsorted or a sorted T cell fraction (not recorded which). The source of these receptors is a human donor who was either an allogeneic HSCT recipient or a stem cell or donor lymphocyte infusion donor (not recorded which). It is not recorded whose cells these are; they may come from a transplant donor. Both conserved end residues are part of each CDR3. D genes are given only for firm matches. Some rows have no size entry. The others give once, few or many, or a class for an expanded clone.

v_gene	d_gene	j_gene	abundance	CDR3nt	CDR3aa
TRBV20-1	-	TRBJ2-3	few	TGCAGTGCTCCTTCGGCAGCGGCTAGCACAGATACGCAGTATTTT	CSAPSAAASTDTQYF
TRBV9	-	TRBJ1-1	-	TGTGCCAGCAGCGTAAGAGTGAACACTGAAGCTTTCTTT	CASSVRVNTEAFF
TRBV28	-	TRBJ1-4	-	TGTGCCAGCAGGAGAGTAATGTTTTTT	CASRRVMFF
TRBV9	-	TRBJ1-1	-	TGTGCCAGCAGCGTAGATCTGAACACTGAAGCTTTCTTT	CASSVDLNTEAFF
TRBV30	-	TRBJ1-1	-	TGTGCCTGGAGGTGGGGTCCGACACCGAACACTGAAGCTTTCTTT	CAWRWGPTPNTEAFF
TRBV15	-	TRBJ1-5	-	TGTGCCACCGCAGGAGGCGGGGGCAAAGATCAGCCCCAGCATTTT	CATAGGGGKDQPQHF
TRBV27	-	TRBJ1-1	-	TGTGCCAGCAGTTTTTCCGCGGCAGTGACTGAAGCTTTCTTT	CASSFSAAVTEAFF
TRBV20-1	TRBD1	TRBJ1-5	-	TGCAGTGCTAGAGATCCGGGACAGGGGAATCAGCCCCAGCATTTT	CSARDPGQGNQPQHF
TRBV7-2	TRBD1	TRBJ1-4	-	TGTGCCAGCAGCTTCAACAGGGGGCTAGGAAAACTGTTTTTT	CASSFNRGLGKLFF
TRBV10-3	TRBD2	TRBJ2-1	-	TGTGCCATCAGTTCTAGCGGGAGTTGGTCGAATGAGCAGTTCTTC	CAISSSGSWSNEQFF
TRBV7-9	-	TRBJ1-4	few	TGTGCCAGCAGCCCCCGGGCAGGAGGAGAAAAACTGTTTTTT	CASSPRAGGEKLFF
TRBV21-1	-	TRBJ2-7	-	TGTGCCAGCAGCAAAAGTGGCGGGAGAGTATACGAGCAGTACTTC	CASSKSGGRVYEQYF
TRBV4-3	TRBD1	TRBJ1-2	few	TGCGCCAGCAGCCAAGGGGGACAGGGAGGCTATGGCTACACCTTC	CASSQGGQGGYGYTF
TRBV6-5	-	TRBJ1-3	-	TGTGCCAGCAGTTATGGGGGACAACATACGCGCGGAAACACCATATATTTT	CASSYGGQHTRGNTIYF
TRBV28	-	TRBJ1-5	few	TGTGCCAGCAGAAGGGCAGGGGACGGTCAGCCCCAGCATTTT	CASRRAGDGQPQHF
TRBV29-1	-	TRBJ1-1	-	TGCAGCTCTCGTATTGGGAACACTGAAGCTTTCTTT	CSSRIGNTEAFF
TRBV7-2	-	TRBJ1-2	once	TGTGCCAGCAGCTCCTGGGGTTCTCCTAACTATGGCTACACCTTC	CASSSWGSPNYGYTF
TRBV4-3	-	TRBJ1-4	few	TGCGCCAGCAGCCAACTGGCGAGGGGGGGGAGCGAAAAACTGTTTTTT	CASSQLARGGSEKLFF
TRBV7-2	-	TRBJ2-3	-	TGTGCCAGCAGCTTAAGGGGGGATCAAGATACGCAGTATTTT	CASSLRGDQDTQYF
TRBV11-2	-	TRBJ1-2	-	TGTGCCAGCAGCTTAGATTTCCGGTATGGCTACACCTTC	CASSLDFRYGYTF
TRBV10-3	-	TRBJ1-1	few	TGTGCCATCAGTGAGCCCCCCGGGGTGAACACTGAAGCTTTCTTT	CAISEPPGVNTEAFF
TRBV10-3	-	TRBJ1-5	once	TGTGCCATCAGTGCTGCGGGGGGTAGCAATCAGCCCCAGCATTTT	CAISAAGGSNQPQHF
TRBV5-1	TRBD1	TRBJ1-2	-	TGCGCCAGCAGCCCCAGGACAGGGGGCGCCGACTATGGCTACACCTTC	CASSPRTGGADYGYTF
TRBV3-1	TRBD2	TRBJ2-1	-	TGTGCCAGCAGCCTTGCGGGAGAGGGGAATGAGCAGTTCTTC	CASSLAGEGNEQFF
TRBV4-2	-	TRBJ1-5	-	TGTGCCAGCAGCGGGGGAGGGTATCAGCCCCAGCATTTT	CASSGGGYQPQHF
TRBV7-3	-	TRBJ1-1	few	TGTGCCAGCAGCCCGGACAGCCTGCGTAACACTGAAGCTTTCTTT	CASSPDSLRNTEAFF
TRBV27	-	TRBJ1-1	few	TGTGCCAGCAGCTATTATATGTCCACTGAAGCTTTCTTT	CASSYYMSTEAFF
TRBV20-1	TRBD1	TRBJ1-5	-	TGCAGTGCTAAGGACAGGGGAAATCAGCCCCAGCATTTT	CSAKDRGNQPQHF
TRBV18	-	TRBJ2-7	-	TGTGCCAGCTCCTTGTGGGGCGAGCAGTACTTC	CASSLWGEQYF
TRBV12-3/TRBV12-4	-	TRBJ2-2	-	TGTGCCAGCAGTTTTTCTTCCGGGGAGCTGTTTTTT	CASSFSSGELFF
TRBV20-1	TRBD2	TRBJ2-7	few	TGCAGTGCTAGCCGACTAGCGTCCTCCTACGAGCAGTACTTC	CSASRLASSYEQYF
TRBV27	-	TRBJ1-5	few	TGTGCCAGCAGTTTAGGGGGCGGGAGTCAGCCCCAGCATTTT	CASSLGGGSQPQHF
TRBV7-2	-	TRBJ1-3	-	TGTGCCAGCAGCTTAGAGGGGACGAGAAACACCATATATTTT	CASSLEGTRNTIYF
TRBV29-1	TRBD2	TRBJ2-1	few	TGCAGCGTTGCTGGGGGGGGGAACGGGAATGAGCAGTTCTTC	CSVAGGGNGNEQFF
TRBV28	TRBD1	TRBJ1-1	-	TGTGCCGGTGGAGGACAGGGGAACACTGAAGCTTTCTTT	CAGGGQGNTEAFF
TRBV10-2	-	TRBJ1-1	-	TGCGCCAGCAGTCGACCTATAAGGAGGACTGAAGCTTTCTTT	CASSRPIRRTEAFF
TRBV12-3/TRBV12-4	-	TRBJ1-5	-	TGTGCCTGCAGGGCGGATTATAGCAATCAGCCCCAGCATTTT	CACRADYSNQPQHF
TRBV29-1	-	TRBJ2-3	-	TGCAGCGCTTACCGCACAGATACGCAGTATTTT	CSAYRTDTQYF
TRBV19	TRBD1	TRBJ1-5	few	TGTGCCAGCCACAGGGGGCGTATAGGAAGCAATCAGCCCCAGCATTTT	CASHRGRIGSNQPQHF
TRBV12-3/TRBV12-4	TRBD2	TRBJ2-1	-	TGTGCCAGCACCGACGCGTGGGCTAGCGGGAGACTCTATGAGCAGTTCTTC	CASTDAWASGRLYEQFF
TRBV12-3/TRBV12-4	-	TRBJ1-5	few	TGTGCCAGCAAACGGGGCAGGGGCCTTAGGGGCAATCAGCCCCAGCATTTT	CASKRGRGLRGNQPQHF
TRBV20-1	-	TRBJ1-5	-	TGCAGTGCTCGGCGGCAGGTTGGTCAGCCCCAGCATTTT	CSARRQVGQPQHF
TRBV27	-	TRBJ1-5	few	TGTGCCAGCAGTAAAACGACAGGACTTAGCAATCAGCCCCAGCATTTT	CASSKTTGLSNQPQHF
TRBV20-1	-	TRBJ1-5	-	TGCAGTGCCCCCGTCCTTAGCAATCAGCCCCAGCATTTT	CSAPVLSNQPQHF
TRBV7-9	-	TRBJ2-1	once	TGTGCCAGCAGCTTTCTCTCTGATCACAATGAGCAGTTCTTC	CASSFLSDHNEQFF
TRBV4-2	-	TRBJ1-2	few	TGTGCCAGCAGCCAAGACAGGATAGGTAACCGTGGCTACACCTTC	CASSQDRIGNRGYTF